This paragraph covers one T cell receptor beta chain sequence. These data come from a study of blood T cell repertoires in COVID-19. TCRdb keeps only in-frame clones here, not all; method: immunoSEQ multiplex PCR. The profile shows 150,000 or so clones, about 80% of them singletons. The V gene's germline CDR1 is MNHEY and CDR2 SVGEGT. The CDR3 runs 14 residues. The V gene end was trimmed by 5 bases and the J gene end by 6 bases; junction bases not matched to a gene: 9. The receptor's source is a human donor in a cohort sampled during active COVID-19. The J gene is TRBJ1-1, the V gene TRBV6-2 or TRBV6-3, with TRBD1 identical over 7 bases. The sequenced material came from peripheral blood. Written as DNA, the CDR3 is TGTGCCAGCAGTACACAGGGGATCAGGTCTGAAGCTTTCTTT. Translating it yields CASSTQGIRSEAFF.